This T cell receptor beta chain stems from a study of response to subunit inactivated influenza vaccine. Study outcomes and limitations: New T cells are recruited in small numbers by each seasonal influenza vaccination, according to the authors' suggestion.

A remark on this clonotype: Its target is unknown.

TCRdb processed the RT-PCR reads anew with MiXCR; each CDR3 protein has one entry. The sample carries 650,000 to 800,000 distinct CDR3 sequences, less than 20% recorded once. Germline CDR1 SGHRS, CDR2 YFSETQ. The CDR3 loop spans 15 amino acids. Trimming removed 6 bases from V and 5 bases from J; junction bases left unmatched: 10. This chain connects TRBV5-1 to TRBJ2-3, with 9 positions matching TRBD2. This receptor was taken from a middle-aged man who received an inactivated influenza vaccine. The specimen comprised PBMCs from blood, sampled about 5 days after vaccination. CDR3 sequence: CASTTSGREKDTQYF. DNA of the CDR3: TGCGCCAGCACGACTAGCGGCCGGGAGAAAGATACGCAGTATTTT.